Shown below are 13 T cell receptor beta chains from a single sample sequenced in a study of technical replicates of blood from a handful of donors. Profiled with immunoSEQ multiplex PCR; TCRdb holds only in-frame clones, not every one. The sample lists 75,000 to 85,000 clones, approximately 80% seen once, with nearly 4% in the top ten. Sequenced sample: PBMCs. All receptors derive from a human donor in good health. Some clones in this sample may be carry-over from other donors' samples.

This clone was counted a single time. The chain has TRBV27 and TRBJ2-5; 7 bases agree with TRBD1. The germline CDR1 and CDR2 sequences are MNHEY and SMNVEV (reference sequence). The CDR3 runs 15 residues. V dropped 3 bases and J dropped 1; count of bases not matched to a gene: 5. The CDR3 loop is CASSLLGDSQETQYF. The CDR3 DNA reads TGTGCCAGCAGTTTGTTGGGGGACAGCCAAGAGACCCAGTACTTC.

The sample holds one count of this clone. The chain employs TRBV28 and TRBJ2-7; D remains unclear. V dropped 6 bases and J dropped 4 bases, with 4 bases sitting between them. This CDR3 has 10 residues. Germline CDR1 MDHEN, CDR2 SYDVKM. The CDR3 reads CASSKYEQYF. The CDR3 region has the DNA TGTGCCAGCAGCAAATACGAGCAGTACTTC.

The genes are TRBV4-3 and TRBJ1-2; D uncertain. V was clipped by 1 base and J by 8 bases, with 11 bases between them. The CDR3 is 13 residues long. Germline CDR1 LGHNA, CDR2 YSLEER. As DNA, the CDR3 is TGCGCCAGCAGCCAAGTTTCCGCGGGCGGCTACACCTTC. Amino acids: CASSQVSAGGYTF.

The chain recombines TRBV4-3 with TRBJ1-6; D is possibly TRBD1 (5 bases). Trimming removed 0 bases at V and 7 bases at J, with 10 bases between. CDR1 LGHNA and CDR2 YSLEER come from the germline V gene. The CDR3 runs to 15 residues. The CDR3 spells CASSQDGGRNSPLHF. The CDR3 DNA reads TGCGCCAGCAGCCAAGACGGGGGTAGGAATTCACCCCTCCACTTT.

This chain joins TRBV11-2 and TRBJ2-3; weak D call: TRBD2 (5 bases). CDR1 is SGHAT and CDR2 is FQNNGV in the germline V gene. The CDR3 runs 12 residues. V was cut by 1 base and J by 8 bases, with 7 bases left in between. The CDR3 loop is CASSLGTPTQYF. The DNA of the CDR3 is TGTGCCAGCAGCTTAGGGACTCCTACGCAGTATTTT. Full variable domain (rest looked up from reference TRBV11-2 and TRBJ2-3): EAGVAQSPRYKIIEKRQSVAFWCNPISGHATLYWYQQILGQGPKLLIQFQNNGVVDDSQLPKDRFSAERLKGVDSTLKIQPAKLEDSAVYLCASSLGTPTQYFGPGTRLTVL.

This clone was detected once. CDR3 in DNA: TGTGCCAGCAGCCGTCCCGGGACATTCTTCGAGCAGTACTTC. This sequence encodes CASSRPGTFFEQYF. This chain connects TRBV25-1 to TRBJ2-7; the D gene is possibly TRBD1 (6 bases). V was pared by 6 bases and J by 6 bases, with 18 bases between. Germline V gene lookup returns CDR1 MGHDK and CDR2 SYGVNS. CDR3 length equals 14 residues.

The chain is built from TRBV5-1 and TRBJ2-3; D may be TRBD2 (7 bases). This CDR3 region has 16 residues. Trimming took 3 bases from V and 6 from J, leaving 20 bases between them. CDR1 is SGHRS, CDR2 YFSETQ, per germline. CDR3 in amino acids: CASSSQGGGRRDTQYF. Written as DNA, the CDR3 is TGCGCCAGCAGCTCGCAAGGGGGGGGCCGGCGGGATACGCAGTATTTT.

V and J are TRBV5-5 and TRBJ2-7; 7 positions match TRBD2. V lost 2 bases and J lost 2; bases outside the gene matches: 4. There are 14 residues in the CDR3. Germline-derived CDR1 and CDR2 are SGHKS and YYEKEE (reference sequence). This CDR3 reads CASSFVGGTYEQYF. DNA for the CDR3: TGTGCCAGCAGCTTTGTCGGGGGGACCTACGAGCAGTACTTC.

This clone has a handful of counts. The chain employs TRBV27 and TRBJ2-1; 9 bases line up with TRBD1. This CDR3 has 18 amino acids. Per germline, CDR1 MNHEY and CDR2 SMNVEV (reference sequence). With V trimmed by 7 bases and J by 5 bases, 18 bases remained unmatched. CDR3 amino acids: CASMGQGHSPGLNNEQFF. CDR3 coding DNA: TGTGCCAGCATGGGACAGGGCCACTCTCCGGGACTTAACAATGAGCAGTTCTTC.

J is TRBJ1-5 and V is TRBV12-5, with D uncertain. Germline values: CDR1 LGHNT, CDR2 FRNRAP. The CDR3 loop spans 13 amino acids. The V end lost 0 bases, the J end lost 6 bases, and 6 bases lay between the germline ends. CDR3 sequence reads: CASGLVRGQPQHF. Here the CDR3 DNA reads TGTGCTAGTGGTTTGGTACGGGGTCAGCCCCAGCATTTT.

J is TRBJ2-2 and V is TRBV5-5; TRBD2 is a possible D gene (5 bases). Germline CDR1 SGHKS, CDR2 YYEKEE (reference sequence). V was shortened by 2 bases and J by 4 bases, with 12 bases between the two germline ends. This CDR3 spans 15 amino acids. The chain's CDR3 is CASSFGQSGTGELFF. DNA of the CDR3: TGTGCCAGCAGCTTCGGCCAAAGCGGCACCGGGGAGCTGTTTTTT. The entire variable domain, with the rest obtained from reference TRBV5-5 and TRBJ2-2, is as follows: DAGVTQSPTHLIKTRGQQVTLRCSPISGHKSVSWYQQVLGQGPQFIFQYYEKEERGRGNFPDRFSARQFPNYSSELNVNALLLGDSALYLCASSFGQSGTGELFFGEGSRLTVL.

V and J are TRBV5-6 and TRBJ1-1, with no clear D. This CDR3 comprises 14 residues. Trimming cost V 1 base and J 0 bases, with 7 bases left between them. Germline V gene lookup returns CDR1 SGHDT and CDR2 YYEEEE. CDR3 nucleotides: TGTGCCAGCAGCTTGCCCAGAATGAACACTGAAGCTTTCTTT. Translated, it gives CASSLPRMNTEAFF.

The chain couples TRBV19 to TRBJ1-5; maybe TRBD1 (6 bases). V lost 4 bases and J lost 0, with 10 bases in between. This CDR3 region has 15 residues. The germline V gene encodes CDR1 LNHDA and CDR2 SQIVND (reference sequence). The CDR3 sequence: CASSTRDISNQPQHF. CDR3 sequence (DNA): TGTGCCAGTAGTACCCGGGACATTAGCAATCAGCCCCAGCATTTT.